This TCR beta chain was sequenced in a study of T cell repertoires in cytomegalovirus infection. This clonotype was detected only a few times. The antigen is undetermined. Whole-study findings and limits: Frequencies of public TCR beta families were cumulated, and this identified carriers of CMV plus the relevant HLA. The ex vivo response was dominated by HLA-C-restricted CMV-specific TCR beta clonotypes.

TCRdb analysed the reads with MiXCR anew, one entry per CDR3 protein. Of about 250,000 distinct CDR3 sequences listed, roughly 12% were seen once; the top ten hold 1.5% to 2%. Germline-derived CDR1 and CDR2 are SGHDT and YYEEEE. The CDR3 has 14 residues. The V segment lost 2 bases and the J segment 4 bases; nucleotides outside the gene matches: 5. Sequencing input: PBMCs. The rearrangement uses TRBV5-6 and TRBJ2-7; 8 nucleotides align to TRBD1. The sequence derives from a human donor in good health (CMV status not recorded). Some clones in this sample may be carry-over from other donors' samples. The CDR3 nucleotides read TGTGCCAGCAGCTTTCGGACAGGGAGATACGAGCAGTACTTC. It translates to CASSFRTGRYEQYF.